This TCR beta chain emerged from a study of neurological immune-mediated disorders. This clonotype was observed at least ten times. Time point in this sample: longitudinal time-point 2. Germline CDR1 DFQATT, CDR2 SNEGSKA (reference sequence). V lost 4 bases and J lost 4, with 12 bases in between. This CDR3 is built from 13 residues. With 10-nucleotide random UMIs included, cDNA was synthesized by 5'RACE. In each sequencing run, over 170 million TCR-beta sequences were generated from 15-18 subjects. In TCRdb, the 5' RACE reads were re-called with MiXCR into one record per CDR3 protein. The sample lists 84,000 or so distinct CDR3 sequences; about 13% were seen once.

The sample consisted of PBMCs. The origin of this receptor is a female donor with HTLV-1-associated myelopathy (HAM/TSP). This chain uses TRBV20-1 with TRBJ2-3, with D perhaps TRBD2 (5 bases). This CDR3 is CSAKSRVADTQYF. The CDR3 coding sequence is TGCAGTGCTAAGTCGAGGGTAGCAGATACGCAGTATTTT.